The clone carrying this TCR beta chain has just a few counts. Its target is not known. The entry originates in a study of shared clonotypes between healthy human individuals. Naive CD8 isolation took CD45RO-negative cells positively selected for CCR7 and excluded terminally differentiated effector memory CD45RA+ cells. Only in-frame clones appear in the TCRdb table, and some are missing; sequencing was by immunoSEQ multiplex PCR. Of over 750,000 clones listed, 96% were seen once; the top ten hold less than 0.25%. Study-wide results and caveats: Large sequencing depth failed to make sorted-subset sequencing complete, rarefaction showed. Clonotypes shared by all four sorted-subset donors had higher generation probabilities than non-shared clonotypes. Naive subsets usually exceeded memory subsets in estimated richness.

The CDR3 has 15 amino acids. Trimming stripped 2 bases from V and 5 bases from J, with 13 bases between. In germline, CDR1 is SGHAT, CDR2 FQNNGV. The sample comprised naive CD8+ T cells sorted from blood. The rearrangement uses TRBV11-2 and TRBJ1-5; possible D gene TRBD1, 5 bases. The sequence derives from a man aged 25 to 45 in good health. The CDR3 loop reads CASSLNPTTDQPQHF. CDR3 DNA: TGTGCCAGCAGCTTAAACCCGACGACAGATCAGCCCCAGCATTTT.